The clone carrying this T cell receptor (beta chain) was detected many times. Antigen unknown. Per the germline V gene, CDR1 is SSHAT and CDR2 is FNYEAQ (reference sequence). Trimming removed 7 bases from V and 3 bases from J, with 13 bases in between. The CDR3 length is 13 residues. TCRdb used MiXCR to reprocess the 5' RACE reads, holding one entry per CDR3 protein. The table shows approximately 250,000 distinct CDR3 sequences, with 10% occurring only once. This entry comes from a study of CD8 T cells in ankylosing spondylitis. Study-level results: The disease-linked clones had a CD8+ phenotype and low blood frequencies. From matched ankylosing spondylitis synovial fluid, disease-linked clones were reportedly recovered at significantly enriched levels.

Sample: blood, either unsorted or a sorted T cell fraction (not recorded which). This chain links TRBV7-7 with TRBJ2-7, with D unclear. This clonotype originated in a male donor with ankylosing spondylitis or in good health (not recorded which). The CDR3 nucleotides read TGTGCCAGCACCCCTTTGTGGGGCTACGAGCAGTACTTC. The encoded protein is CASTPLWGYEQYF.